This TCR beta chain was identified during a study of shared clonotypes between healthy human individuals. Notes on the study in general: Memory subsets had estimated richness that was generally smaller than that of naive subsets.

Comments on this clone: Its antigen is unidentified.

The germline V gene encodes CDR1 LGHNA and CDR2 YSLEER. Between the trimmed V and J ends, which lost 1 base and 4 bases, there was a span of 13 bases. There are 15 residues in the CDR3. All the donors were Caucasian adults who lived in Nashville, Tennessee. TCRdb's copy holds only in-frame clones and misses some; the assay was immunoSEQ multiplex PCR. The table has about 2.3 million clones, 80% to 95% seen once. This sequence originates from a man aged 18 to 29 in good health. Some clones in this sample may be carry-over from other donors' samples. Sample: naive CD4+ T cells from PBMCs. The subset: CD45RA+ positively selected. The chain has TRBV4-3 and TRBJ1-2; D call uncertain. DNA for the CDR3: TGCGCCAGCAGCCAAGTAATAATAGACCCCTATGGCTACACCTTC. Protein: CASSQVIIDPYGYTF.